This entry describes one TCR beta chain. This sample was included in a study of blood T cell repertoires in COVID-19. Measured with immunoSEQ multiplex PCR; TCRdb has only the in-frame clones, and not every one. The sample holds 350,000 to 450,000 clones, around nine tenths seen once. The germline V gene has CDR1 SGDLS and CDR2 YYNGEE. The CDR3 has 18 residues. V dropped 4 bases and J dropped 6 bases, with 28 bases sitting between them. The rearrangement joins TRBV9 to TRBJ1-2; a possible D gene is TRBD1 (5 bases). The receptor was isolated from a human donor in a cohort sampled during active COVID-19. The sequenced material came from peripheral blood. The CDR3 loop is CASSPRRGRPELLHGYTF. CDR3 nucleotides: TGTGCCAGCAGCCCTCGTAGGGGTAGACCTGAGTTATTGCATGGCTACACCTTC.